What follows describes a single T cell receptor beta chain. As yet, its antigen is unknown. Researchers ran the PCR with 60 Vbeta and 13 Jbeta primers. TCRdb keeps only in-frame clones here, not all; method: immunoSEQ multiplex PCR. The sample shows over 150,000 clones, more than 75% of them seen only once. The sample belongs to a study of cytomegalovirus exposure and HLA in healthy donors. V lost 3 bases to trimming and J lost 4 bases, with 9 bases between them. The CDR3 runs 13 residues. CDR1 and CDR2 (germline): MGHRA, YSYEKL. Whole-study results and caveats: The study reported that TCR beta sequences accurately predicted HLA-A and HLA-B alleles in most subjects. Clonal expansion, a later analysis showed, was greater in HLA-associated TCR beta chains than in equally common others.

The receptor's source is a girl between 2 and 10 years old in good health and CMV-seropositive. The material sequenced was PBMCs. The V and J genes are TRBV4-1 and TRBJ1-2; D not resolved. The CDR3 coding sequence is TGCGCCAGCAGCCATAGCCCCTGCTATGGCTACACCTTC. It codes for CASSHSPCYGYTF.